Listed below are T cell receptor beta chains from one sample, sequenced in a study of graft-versus-host responses after intestinal transplantation. TCRdb's copy holds only in-frame clones and misses some; the assay was immunoSEQ multiplex PCR. Of tens of thousands of clones listed, roughly 95% are singletons. Specimen: PBMCs, collected 156 days after intestinal transplant. These receptors were obtained from a human patient who received an intestinal transplant, so some T cells may come from the graft donor. Both conserved end residues are part of each CDR3. Fields, in order: clone size, CDR3 length, V gene, J gene, D gene, CDR3 DNA, CDR3 protein. D genes are given only for firm matches. Part of the rows lack a size; the others show once, few, many or a class for expanded clones.

NA	16	TRBV27	TRBJ2-7	TRBD1	TGTGCCAGCAGTCTCCTCGGGACAGTAGGCGTCTCCGAGCAGTACTTC	CASSLLGTVGVSEQYF
NA	15	TRBV27	TRBJ2-1	TRBD2	TGTGCCAGCAGTCTCGGGACTAGCGGACACAATGAGCAGTTCTTC	CASSLGTSGHNEQFF
NA	15	TRBV19	TRBJ2-7	TRBD1	TGTGCCAGTAGCCTCGGGACAGGGGATTTCTACGAGCAGTACTTC	CASSLGTGDFYEQYF
NA	19	TRBV5-4	TRBJ2-3	NA	TGTGCCAGCAGCTTGATCCCTAGACATTTATATTCTAGCACAGATACGCAGTATTTT	CASSLIPRHLYSSTDTQYF
few	13	TRBV7-9	TRBJ2-7	NA	TGTGCCAGCAGCCCGACAGCCTCCTACGAGCAGTACTTC	CASSPTASYEQYF
NA	10	TRBV20-1	TRBJ2-7	TRBD2	TGCAGCCGGGGGGGGTACGAGCAGTACTTC	CSRGGYEQYF
NA	14	TRBV4-1	TRBJ2-7	NA	TGCGCCAGCAGCCAAGGCGGACTGGTGGGCGAGCAGTACTTC	CASSQGGLVGEQYF
NA	12	TRBV7-9	TRBJ2-7	NA	TGTGCCAGCAGCCAATCTAGCTACGAGCAGTACTTC	CASSQSSYEQYF
NA	16	TRBV6-5	TRBJ1-4	TRBD1	TGTGCCAGCAGTTACTCAGGGACAGGTTGGAATGAAAAACTGTTTTTT	CASSYSGTGWNEKLFF
NA	15	TRBV9	TRBJ2-1	NA	TGTGCCAGCAGCTCGGCGAGCGTGGGGGGCAATGAGCAGTTCTTC	CASSSASVGGNEQFF
once	12	TRBV7-9	TRBJ2-1	NA	TGTGCCAGCAGCTTAGCCTTCGTAGGGCAGTTCTTC	CASSLAFVGQFF
NA	14	TRBV27	TRBJ2-2	NA	TGTGCCAGCAGCCTACAGGGTATAACCGGGGAGCTGTTTTTT	CASSLQGITGELFF
NA	14	TRBV5-1	TRBJ1-2	NA	TGCGCCAGCAGCTTGGGGGACGGTGACTATGGCTACACCTTC	CASSLGDGDYGYTF
NA	18	TRBV4-3	TRBJ2-2	NA	TGCGCCAGCAGCCAAACCAGTAGGAGGGGGCTGGGGACCGGGGAGCTGTTTTTT	CASSQTSRRGLGTGELFF
NA	14	TRBV7-6	TRBJ1-1	TRBD1	TGTGCCAGCAGCGTCACAGGGGGTCACACTGAAGCTTTCTTT	CASSVTGGHTEAFF
once	14	TRBV6-1	TRBJ2-6	NA	TGTGCCAGCAGGGAAAGCCCTGGGGCCAACGTCCTGACTTTC	CASRESPGANVLTF
NA	12	TRBV28	TRBJ2-6	NA	TGTGCCTGCGGCTCTGGGGCCAACGTCCTGACTTTC	CACGSGANVLTF
once	13	TRBV14	TRBJ1-5	TRBD1	TGTGCCACCAGGGGGGTAGGAAATCAGCCCCAGCATTTT	CATRGVGNQPQHF
NA	16	TRBV13	TRBJ2-1	NA	TGTGCCAGCATCCCCGGGGGCGGGGACTCCTACAATGAGCAGTTCTTC	CASIPGGGDSYNEQFF
NA	18	TRBV4-1	TRBJ2-3	TRBD2	TGCGCCAGCAGCCAAGACGCGGGACTAGCGGGAGGCACAGATACGCAGTATTTT	CASSQDAGLAGGTDTQYF
NA	12	TRBV7-9	TRBJ2-3	NA	TGTGCCACCGCCATGAGCACAGATACGCAGTATTTT	CATAMSTDTQYF
NA	16	TRBV14	TRBJ1-2	NA	TGTGCCAGCAGCGCAAACGAGGGGGTCGGCCTCTATGGCTACACCTTC	CASSANEGVGLYGYTF
NA	13	TRBV15	TRBJ2-1	NA	TGTGCCACCAGCAGCGACTCCTACAATGAGCAGTTCTTC	CATSSDSYNEQFF
NA	15	TRBV13	TRBJ2-1	TRBD2	TGTGCCAGCAGCTTAGACCCAGGACTAGCGCGAGAGCAGTTCTTC	CASSLDPGLAREQFF
NA	15	TRBV25-1	TRBJ2-5	NA	TGTGCCAGCAGTAGCCGGACTGGTCCGGTCCGGACCCAGTACTTC	CASSSRTGPVRTQYF
NA	17	TRBV5-5	TRBJ2-1	NA	TGTGCCAGCAGCTTGGATTACAGGTCGAGCTCCTACAATGAGCAGTTCTTC	CASSLDYRSSSYNEQFF
NA	15	TRBV28	TRBJ2-4	NA	TGTGCCAGCAGTTTTTCTAGCTTGAGTCCGAACATTCAGTACTTC	CASSFSSLSPNIQYF